The 31 T cell receptor beta chains given below trace back to one sample, sequenced in a study of pediatric ulcerative colitis. Only in-frame clones appear in the TCRdb table, and some are missing; sequencing was by immunoSEQ multiplex PCR. The sample holds tens of thousands of clones, 77% seen once. The specimen sequenced was blood. These receptors were taken from a boy aged 5-17 years with moderate ulcerative colitis.

This clone was counted a single time. The chain carries TRBV29-1 and TRBJ2-7, with a tentative D call TRBD1 (6 bases). The V end lost 7 bases, the J end lost 0 bases, and 16 bases lay between the germline ends. The CDR3 totals 14 residues. Germline V gene data show CDR1 as SQVTM and CDR2 as ANQGSEA. This chain's CDR3 is CSARTGLSSYEQYF. The CDR3 bases are TGCAGCGCCAGAACAGGGTTGAGCTCCTACGAGCAGTACTTC.

V and J are TRBV5-4 and TRBJ2-3; the match to TRBD2 covers 10 bases. Germline CDR1 SGHNT, CDR2 YYREEE (reference sequence). J was trimmed by 1 base and V by 3 bases; bases with no gene match: 5. The CDR3 has 16 residues. The CDR3 DNA is TGTGCCAGCAGCTATCCCGGGACTAGCGGCACAGATACGCAGTATTTT. Its translation is CASSYPGTSGTDTQYF.

The chain joins TRBV19 to TRBJ2-3, with 11 bases identical to TRBD1. In germline, CDR1 is LNHDA, CDR2 SQIVND (reference sequence). The CDR3 loop spans 17 amino acids. The junction had 6 bases not matched to a gene; V was cut back by 4 bases and J by 0 bases. The CDR3 nucleotides are TGTGCCAGTAGTACCCGGACAGGGGGCTCTAGCACAGATACGCAGTATTTT. Encoded protein: CASSTRTGGSSTDTQYF.

The chain has TRBV7-8 and TRBJ1-2, with D possibly matching TRBD1 (6 bases). CDR3 size: 14 residues. V shed 2 bases and J shed 4 bases, with 11 bases lying between them. Germline V lookup: CDR1 SGHVS, CDR2 FQNEAQ. CDR3 nucleotides: TGTGCCAGCAGCTTAATGGCGGGGGCCTATGGCTACACCTTC. This sequence encodes CASSLMAGAYGYTF.

The chain links TRBV4-3 to TRBJ2-7; TRBD2 agrees at 8 bases. Germline V gene data show CDR1 as LGHNA and CDR2 as YSLEER. V was pared by 0 bases and J by 4 bases, with 17 bases of the junction left unmatched. This CDR3 spans 19 amino acids. CDR3 amino acids: CASSQDVASGPYAGYEQYF. CDR3 nucleotide sequence: TGCGCCAGCAGCCAAGACGTCGCTAGCGGGCCTTACGCGGGGTACGAGCAGTACTTC.

This chain links TRBV6-5 with TRBJ2-2; 8 nucleotides line up with TRBD1. The J segment lost 5 bases and the V segment lost 6 bases, leaving 8 bases of the junction unmatched. This CDR3 spans 15 amino acids. Germline CDR1 MNHEY, CDR2 SVGAGI. The CDR3 DNA sequence: TGTGCCAGCAGCCCAGGGGGCGCGGGTACCGGGGAGCTGTTTTTT. Translation gives CASSPGGAGTGELFF.

This clone was seen just once. V usage is TRBV7-9 and J usage is TRBJ2-7; D is undetermined. Germline CDR1 reads SEHNR; CDR2 reads FQNEAQ (reference sequence). The CDR3 length is 14 residues. Trimming removed 1 base from V and 2 bases from J, with 9 bases in between. The CDR3 DNA reads as TGTGCCAGCAGCTTAGAAGTGGCAACCTACGAGCAGTACTTC. This translates into CASSLEVATYEQYF.

The chain recombines TRBV5-8 with TRBJ2-7, with D perhaps matching TRBD2 (6 bases). The CDR3 consists of 14 residues. The germline V gene encodes CDR1 SGHTS and CDR2 YDEGEE. V lost 4 bases and J lost 1, with 12 bases in between. In DNA form, the CDR3 reads TGTGCCAGCAGCGACCGGGACTTATCCTACGAGCAGTACTTC. It translates to CASSDRDLSYEQYF.

This clone appeared once. The chain has TRBV14 and TRBJ2-7; 11 nucleotides align to TRBD2. This CDR3 spans 14 amino acids. Germline V lookup: CDR1 SGHDN, CDR2 FVKESK. The ends lost 4 bases at V and 6 bases at J; junction bases unmatched: 5. CDR3 nucleotide sequence: TGTGCCAGCAGCCTAGCGGGGGGGCCGGGCGAGCAGTACTTC. Protein product: CASSLAGGPGEQYF.

This rearrangement joins TRBV9 to TRBJ1-6; a possible D gene is TRBD1 (5 bases). V was trimmed by 0 bases and J by 9 bases, leaving 7 bases between them. The germline CDR1 and CDR2 sequences are SGDLS and YYNGEE. CDR3 size: 13 residues. The CDR3 reads CASSVGDGSPLHF. CDR3 in DNA: TGTGCCAGCAGCGTAGGGGACGGTTCACCCCTCCACTTT.

The chain combines TRBV14 with TRBJ2-2; 7 nucleotides match TRBD1. The ends lost 0 bases at V and 7 bases at J; junction bases unmatched: 8. In germline, CDR1 is SGHDN, CDR2 FVKESK. This CDR3 contains 16 residues. This chain's CDR3 is CASSQDHIPGGGELFF. The CDR3 bases are TGTGCCAGCAGCCAAGATCATATCCCAGGGGGCGGGGAGCTGTTTTTT.

This clone was seen a handful of times. The chain has TRBV4-1 and TRBJ2-2; possibly TRBD1 for D (6 bases). Trimming took off 1 base at V and 3 bases at J, with 12 bases between the two ends. Germline CDR1 is MGHRA and CDR2 is YSYEKL. There are 16 residues in the CDR3. DNA for the CDR3: TGCGCCAGCAGCCAAGTTGGACAGTCTTACACCGGGGAGCTGTTTTTT. Residues: CASSQVGQSYTGELFF.

The V gene is TRBV29-1, the J gene TRBJ2-7; the match to TRBD1 covers 8 bases. The CDR3 consists of 13 residues. Trimming cost V 6 bases and J 0 bases; bases outside gene matches: 4. CDR1 SQVTM and CDR2 ANQGSEA come from the germline V gene. CDR3 bases: TGCAGCGTCCGGGACAGGAACTCCTACGAGCAGTACTTC. Translating gives CSVRDRNSYEQYF.

J is TRBJ2-7 and V is TRBV9; 10 bases map to TRBD2. The J segment lost 5 bases and the V segment lost 3 bases, leaving 8 bases of the junction unmatched. Looked up from germline, CDR1 is SGDLS and CDR2 is YYNGEE. The CDR3 has 15 residues. As DNA, the CDR3 is TGTGCCAGCAGCGGGACTCCTAGCGGGAGTAACGAGCAGTACTTC. It encodes CASSGTPSGSNEQYF.

This clone was counted between two and nine times. The chain has TRBV5-1 and TRBJ1-1, with a tentative D call TRBD1 (6 bases). CDR3 length: 15 amino acids. Between the trimmed V and J ends, which lost 4 bases and 0 bases, there was a span of 13 bases. Germline CDR1 reads SGHRS; CDR2 reads YFSETQ. The CDR3 spells CASSLRTAVNTEAFF. The CDR3 nucleotides are TGCGCCAGCAGCCTAAGGACAGCAGTGAACACTGAAGCTTTCTTT.

Comments on this clone: A junction boundary mismatches the germline segment, possibly from a read error. J is TRBJ1-2 and V is TRBV29-1; D perhaps matches TRBD1 (6 bases). The CDR3 has 15 amino acids. Germline CDR1 and CDR2: SQVTM and ANQGSEA. The CDR3 DNA reads TGCAGCGTGGAAGATACAGGGTTTGGTAACTATGGCTACACCTTC. Translating it yields CSVEDTGFGNYGYTF. The full variable domain, its missing parts supplied by reference TRBV29-1 and TRBJ1-2, is SAVISQKPSRDICQRGTSLTIQCQVDSQVTMMFWYRQQPGQSLTLIATANQGSEATYESGFVIDKFPISRPNLTFSTLTVSNMSPEDSSIYLCSVEDTGFGNYGYTFGSGTRLTVV.

This clone was seen a single time. The gene calls are TRBV15 and TRBJ2-7, with 9 positions matching TRBD1. CDR1 LNHNV and CDR2 YYDKDF come from the germline V gene (reference sequence). J lost 4 bases, V lost 5 bases, and 3 bases had no gene match. The CDR3 is 13 residues long. Here the CDR3 reads CATSGDRAYEQYF. CDR3 DNA sequence: TGTGCCACCAGCGGGGACAGGGCGTACGAGCAGTACTTC.

In this sample, this clone turned up a few times. This chain links TRBV19 with TRBJ1-1; TRBD1 is a possible D gene (5 bases). V gave up 3 bases and J gave up 1 base, with 12 bases separating them. The CDR3 is made up of 15 amino acids. The germline CDR1 and CDR2 sequences are LNHDA and SQIVND (reference sequence). The CDR3: CASSIQGTGNTEAFF. The CDR3, as DNA: TGTGCCAGTAGTATCCAAGGGACGGGGAACACTGAAGCTTTCTTT.

This clone was counted between two and nine times. J is TRBJ1-2 and V is TRBV29-1; D remains ambiguous. Germline CDR1 reads SQVTM; CDR2 reads ANQGSEA. Trimming took off 6 bases at V and 6 bases at J, with 14 bases between the two ends. The CDR3 is 12 residues long. For the CDR3, the DNA is TGCAGCGTACAAAGGACCGTGGATGGCTACACCTTC. Translating it yields CSVQRTVDGYTF.

This rearrangement joins TRBV29-1 to TRBJ2-5, with 9 bases aligning to TRBD1. The J call may be wrong; the DNA end is better matched by TRBJ2-7. The CDR3 sequence is 14 residues long. Germline-derived CDR1 and CDR2 are SQVTM and ANQGSEA. CDR3 protein: CSVESDRGGYEQYF. The CDR3, as DNA: TGCAGCGTTGAATCGGACAGGGGAGGGTACGAGCAGTACTTC.

In the case of this clone: One end of the junction is discordant with germline, which a read error may explain. This CDR3 is also generated by other DNA sequences in the sample. The CDR3 nucleotides are TGCAGCGTTGAAGAACGGACTGAGGCTTTCTTT. It yields the protein CSVEERTEAFF. The V gene is TRBV29-1, the J gene TRBJ1-1; D unresolved. CDR3 length equals 11 residues. CDR1 is SQVTM and CDR2 is ANQGSEA in the germline V gene.

The chain recombines TRBV27 with TRBJ1-2; D remains ambiguous. Trimming cost V 0 bases and J 0 bases, with 5 bases left between them. CDR1 is MNHEY, CDR2 SMNVEV, per germline (reference sequence). This CDR3 contains 14 residues. CDR3 protein: CASSLSMANYGYTF. The CDR3 bases are TGTGCCAGCAGTTTATCGATGGCTAACTATGGCTACACCTTC.

To note about this clone: Other DNA sequences from this sample encode an identical CDR3 as well. The chain joins TRBV4-1 to TRBJ1-1; a weak D match, TRBD1 (5 bases). The CDR3 length is 14 residues. Trimming removed 0 bases at V and 2 bases at J, with 7 bases between. The germline V gene has CDR1 MGHRA and CDR2 YSYEKL. The CDR3 region is CASSQDRGNTEAFF. In nucleotides, the CDR3 is TGCGCCAGCAGCCAAGATCGGGGCAACACTGAAGCTTTCTTT.

The chain combines TRBV5-1 with TRBJ1-1; weak D call: TRBD1 (6 bases). Trimming took off 2 bases at V and 6 bases at J, with 17 bases between the two ends. The germline gives CDR1 SGHRS, CDR2 YFSETQ. This CDR3 region has 15 residues. CDR3 sequence: CASSFFAGELAEAFF. DNA for the CDR3: TGCGCCAGCAGCTTCTTTGCAGGGGAATTAGCTGAAGCTTTCTTT.

V and J are TRBV19 and TRBJ1-5; D might be TRBD1 (5 bases). Germline V CDR1 and CDR2: LNHDA, SQIVND (reference sequence). V lost 6 bases and J 0 bases, leaving 15 bases between the germline ends. The CDR3 is made up of 16 amino acids. The CDR3 loop is CASRLLRDGSNQPQHF. The CDR3, as DNA: TGTGCCAGTAGGCTCCTCCGGGACGGTAGCAATCAGCCCCAGCATTTT. Full variable domain (remainder filled in from reference TRBV19 and TRBJ1-5): DGGITQSPKYLFRKEGQNVTLSCEQNLNHDAMYWYRQDPGQGLRLIYYSQIVNDFQKGDIAEGYSVSREKKESFPLTVTSAQKNPTAFYLCASRLLRDGSNQPQHFGDGTRLSIL.

The chain employs TRBV30 and TRBJ2-7; 8 nucleotides align to TRBD1. The germline V gene has CDR1 GTSNPN and CDR2 SVGIG (reference sequence). V lost 0 bases and J lost 4; bases outside the gene matches: 8. The CDR3 is 15 residues long. The CDR3 DNA is TGTGCCTGGAGTGTAAGGAGACAGGGGTTATACGAGCAGTACTTC. Protein: CAWSVRRQGLYEQYF.

This clone showed up just once. The V and J genes are TRBV11-2 and TRBJ1-2; the D gene is possibly TRBD1 (5 bases). The CDR3 covers 13 residues. Germline lookup yields CDR1 SGHAT and CDR2 FQNNGV. V was shortened by 5 bases and J by 4 bases, with 11 bases between the two germline ends. The CDR3 sequence: CASSPEGFYGYTF. DNA of the CDR3: TGTGCCAGCAGCCCAGAGGGGTTCTATGGCTACACCTTC.

The chain carries TRBV5-1 and TRBJ2-1; no definite D call. V was pared by 0 bases and J by 2 bases, with 9 bases between. This CDR3 has 15 amino acids. Germline CDR1 and CDR2: SGHRS and YFSETQ. In DNA form, the CDR3 reads TGCGCCAGCAGCTTGGCCCAAACAGCCTACAATGAGCAGTTCTTC. Translated: CASSLAQTAYNEQFF.

This sequence joins TRBV19 and TRBJ2-1, with D possibly being TRBD1 (6 bases). Trimming cost V 5 bases and J 7 bases, with 21 bases left between them. CDR3 length: 16 amino acids. Germline lookup yields CDR1 LNHDA and CDR2 SQIVND (reference sequence). CDR3 sequence reads: CASSLLDRTPLNEQFF. The CDR3 bases are TGTGCCAGTAGTCTCTTAGACAGGACCCCCTTGAATGAGCAGTTCTTC. Supplemented by reference TRBV19 and TRBJ2-1, the full variable domain reads DGGITQSPKYLFRKEGQNVTLSCEQNLNHDAMYWYRQDPGQGLRLIYYSQIVNDFQKGDIAEGYSVSREKKESFPLTVTSAQKNPTAFYLCASSLLDRTPLNEQFFGPGTRLTVL.

V and J are TRBV5-4 and TRBJ2-1, with 13 bases lining up with TRBD2. Trimming took 1 base from V and 10 from J; bases not matched to a gene: 8. The CDR3 has 16 amino acids. CDR1 is SGHNT and CDR2 is YYREEE in the germline V gene (reference sequence). This chain's CDR3 is CASSLSGLAGVREQFF. CDR3 DNA: TGTGCCAGCAGCTTGTCAGGACTAGCGGGAGTTAGAGAGCAGTTCTTC. The whole variable domain, filled in from reference TRBV5-4 and TRBJ2-1, reads ETGVTQSPTHLIKTRGQQVTLRCSSQSGHNTVSWYQQALGQGPQFIFQYYREEENGRGNFPPRFSGLQFPNYSSELNVNALELDDSALYLCASSLSGLAGVREQFFGPGTRLTVL.

V gene TRBV14 combines with J gene TRBJ2-1; 8 positions agree with TRBD2. The CDR3 contains 17 residues. With 4 bases clipped from V and 3 bases from J, the junction kept 11 bases outside the gene matches. Germline CDR1 SGHDN, CDR2 FVKESK. The DNA for the CDR3 is TGTGCCAGCAGCCTTCTACGCGTAGCGGGATTCTACAATGAGCAGTTCTTC. Protein: CASSLLRVAGFYNEQFF.